These 11 T cell receptor beta chains were sequenced from one sample in a study of cytomegalovirus exposure and HLA in healthy donors (dated by TCRdb to between 2016 and 2019). Receptor libraries were prepared by the immunoSEQ multiplex PCR assay. The multiplex PCR relied on a mix of 60 forward primers for TCR Vbeta segments and 13 reverse primers for TCR Jbeta segments. TCRdb holds this immuneACCESS table with in-frame rearrangements only. Some clones are missing; in checked studies, unresolved V genes explain under half, and the rest has no known cause. Counted in this sample were tens of thousands of clones; 67% of them appeared once. The ten biggest clones cover 6.9% of the sample. The sequenced sample was PBMCs. The source is a woman aged 45-65 years in good health and CMV-seropositive.

V is TRBV30 and J is TRBJ1-6, with 8 bases that match TRBD1. V dropped 4 bases and J dropped 7; count of bases not matched to a gene: 6. Per the germline V gene, CDR1 is GTSNPN and CDR2 is SVGIG (reference sequence). CDR3 size: 14 residues. The CDR3 DNA reads TGTGCCTGGAACCGAAGACAGGGGAATTCACCCCTCCACTTT. Translated: CAWNRRQGNSPLHF.

The chain uses TRBV10-3 and TRBJ2-7; 7 bases are a match to TRBD2. The V gene end was trimmed by 9 bases and the J gene end by 2 bases; junction bases not matched to a gene: 4. The CDR3 consists of 12 residues. CDR1 and CDR2 from the germline V gene are ENHRY and SYGVKD. The CDR3 here is CAIRTRAYEQYF. The CDR3 nucleotides are TGTGCCATACGGACTAGGGCCTACGAGCAGTACTTC.

The V and J genes are TRBV18 and TRBJ1-5; 7 nucleotides agree with TRBD1. V lost 3 bases and J lost 2; bases outside the gene matches: 7. Germline V gene data show CDR1 as KGHSH and CDR2 as LQKENI. This CDR3 spans 16 amino acids. CDR3 region: CASSPTGPQGNQPQHF. CDR3 DNA sequence: TGTGCCAGCTCACCGACAGGGCCCCAGGGCAATCAGCCCCAGCATTTT.

The rearrangement links TRBV27 to TRBJ1-4, with TRBD1 matching 9 bases. With 4 bases clipped from V and 8 bases from J, the junction kept 5 bases outside the gene matches. CDR1 is MNHEY, CDR2 SMNVEV, per germline (reference sequence). The CDR3 totals 14 residues. Here the CDR3 DNA reads TGTGCCAGCAGTTCAACAGGGGGCCTGGAAAAACTGTTTTTT. This encodes CASSSTGGLEKLFF.

This clone appeared once. V gene TRBV12-5 combines with J gene TRBJ2-7; the match to TRBD2 covers 7 bases. J was trimmed by 0 bases and V by 5 bases; bases with no gene match: 7. CDR3 length equals 15 residues. The germline gives CDR1 LGHNT, CDR2 FRNRAP. The CDR3 reads CASGRGGDSSYEQYF. In DNA, the CDR3 is TGTGCTAGTGGTCGGGGAGGGGATAGCTCCTACGAGCAGTACTTC.

The chain combines TRBV6-1 with TRBJ2-2, with TRBD1 matching over 7 bases. The CDR3 spans 17 residues. Losses at the gene ends were 4 bases for V and 5 bases for J; bases not matched to a gene: 13. Germline CDR1 and CDR2: MNHNS and SASEGT. CDR3 sequence reads: CASSVGVAGGLTGELFF. Written as DNA, the CDR3 is TGTGCCAGCAGTGTGGGGGTGGCAGGGGGATTAACCGGGGAGCTGTTTTTT.

The table lists this clone with a few counts. The V call is TRBV5-5, the J call TRBJ2-7, with a possible D match to TRBD1 (5 bases). V lost 0 bases and J 5 bases, leaving 15 bases between the germline ends. The CDR3 runs to 15 residues. CDR1 is SGHKS, CDR2 YYEKEE, per germline (reference sequence). The CDR3 DNA is TGTGCCAGCAGCTTGGTGCAGGGTCCAGTCAACGAGCAGTACGTC. As protein: CASSLVQGPVNEQYV.

The V gene is TRBV4-1, the J gene TRBJ2-7; TRBD2 agrees at 7 bases. Trimming at V came to 0 bases and at J to 2 bases, leaving 10 bases not matched to a gene. Germline V CDR1 and CDR2: MGHRA, YSYEKL. The CDR3 extends over 17 amino acids. The CDR3 here is CASSQESSAGITYEQYV. The CDR3 coding sequence is TGCGCCAGCAGCCAAGAAAGTTCAGCGGGGATAACCTACGAGCAGTACGTC.

There are a few counts of this clone. The chain has TRBV2 and TRBJ1-1; 8 positions agree with TRBD1. The CDR3 sequence is 14 residues long. The trim removed 6 bases at V and 9 bases at J, leaving 12 bases unmatched. Per the germline V gene, CDR1 is SNHLY and CDR2 is FYNNEI. CDR3 in amino acids: CASRTRTGQSKAFF. In DNA form, the CDR3 reads TGTGCCAGCAGAACCCGGACAGGGCAAAGCAAAGCTTTCTTT.

The chain employs TRBV29-1 and TRBJ1-2; possible D gene TRBD1, 5 bases. The CDR3 sequence is 13 residues long. V was cut by 4 bases and J by 2 bases, with 11 bases left in between. CDR1 SQVTM and CDR2 ANQGSEA come from the germline V gene. This CDR3 is CSVGTRANYGYTF. The DNA of the CDR3 is TGCAGCGTTGGGACACGGGCGAACTATGGCTACACCTTC. The full variable domain, with the rest looked up from reference TRBV29-1 and TRBJ1-2, is SAVISQKPSRDICQRGTSLTIQCQVDSQVTMMFWYRQQPGQSLTLIATANQGSEATYESGFVIDKFPISRPNLTFSTLTVSNMSPEDSSIYLCSVGTRANYGYTFGSGTRLTVV.

The chain couples TRBV7-8 to TRBJ2-7; TRBD1 matches at 7 bases. V trimming: 3 bases; J trimming: 7 bases; junction bases outside the gene matches: 3. The CDR3 loop spans 12 amino acids. Germline V gives CDR1 SGHVS, CDR2 FQNEAQ. CDR3 coding DNA: TGTGCCAGCAGCTTGACAGGGTGGGAGCAGTACGTC. It yields the protein CASSLTGWEQYV.